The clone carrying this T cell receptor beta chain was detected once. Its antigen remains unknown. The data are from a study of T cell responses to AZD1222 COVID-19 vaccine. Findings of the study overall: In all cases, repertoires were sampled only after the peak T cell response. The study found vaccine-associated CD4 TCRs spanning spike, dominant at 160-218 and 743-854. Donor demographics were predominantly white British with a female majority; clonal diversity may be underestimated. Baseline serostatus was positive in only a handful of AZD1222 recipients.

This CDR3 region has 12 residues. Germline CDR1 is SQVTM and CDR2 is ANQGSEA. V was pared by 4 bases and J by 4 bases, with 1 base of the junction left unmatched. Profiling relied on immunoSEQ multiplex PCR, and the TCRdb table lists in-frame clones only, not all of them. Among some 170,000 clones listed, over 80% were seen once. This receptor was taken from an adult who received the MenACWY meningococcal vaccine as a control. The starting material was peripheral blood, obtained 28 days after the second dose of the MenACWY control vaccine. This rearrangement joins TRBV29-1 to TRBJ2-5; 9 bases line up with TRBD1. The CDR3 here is CSVGGQGETQYF. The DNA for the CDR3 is TGCAGCGTTGGGGGACAGGGAGAGACCCAGTACTTC. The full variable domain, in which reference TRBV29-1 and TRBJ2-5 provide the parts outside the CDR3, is SAVISQKPSRDICQRGTSLTIQCQVDSQVTMMFWYRQQPGQSLTLIATANQGSEATYESGFVIDKFPISRPNLTFSTLTVSNMSPEDSSIYLCSVGGQGETQYFGPGTRLLVL.